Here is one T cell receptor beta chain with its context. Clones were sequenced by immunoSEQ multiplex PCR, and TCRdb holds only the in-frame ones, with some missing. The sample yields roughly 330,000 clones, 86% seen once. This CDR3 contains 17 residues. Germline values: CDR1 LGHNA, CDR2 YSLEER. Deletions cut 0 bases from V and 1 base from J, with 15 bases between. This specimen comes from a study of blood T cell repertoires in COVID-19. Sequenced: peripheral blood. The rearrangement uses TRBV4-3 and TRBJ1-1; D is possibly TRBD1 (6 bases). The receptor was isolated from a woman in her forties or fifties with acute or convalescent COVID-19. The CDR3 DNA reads TGCGCCAGCAGCCAAGATCCTACAGGGTCTTGGAACACTGAAGCTTTCTTT. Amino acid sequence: CASSQDPTGSWNTEAFF.